Listed below are T cell receptor beta chains from one sample, sequenced in a study of T-cell memory formation after mild COVID-19. TCRdb redid the calling of the 5' RACE reads with MiXCR, one entry per CDR3 protein. The sample yields 340,000 or so distinct CDR3 sequences, around 13% seen once. The sequencing input was PBMCs or a T cell subset sorted from them (not recorded which). These TCRs come from a young man who had mild COVID-19 (a few samples of this study predate the infection). Cell type and time point are not known. CDR3s include the opening cysteine and the closing phenylalanine or tryptophan. The D gene is left open where the match is weak. Clone size appears in some rows only: once, few, many, or a class for an expanded clone.

clone size: NA
J gene: TRBJ1-2
D gene: NA
V gene: TRBV6-5
CDR3 DNA: TGTGCCAGCAGAAGGGGGACATGGGGAAAAACTAACTATGGCTACACCTTC
CDR3 protein: CASRRGTWGKTNYGYTF

clone size: few
J gene: TRBJ1-5
D gene: TRBD1
V gene: TRBV12-3/TRBV12-4
CDR3 DNA: TGTGCCAGCAGTCCGGGACAGTCCGAAGCCCAGCATTTT
CDR3 protein: CASSPGQSEAQHF

clone size: many
J gene: TRBJ2-5
D gene: NA
V gene: TRBV12-3/TRBV12-4
CDR3 DNA: TGTGCCAGCAGTTTTGGGGTTTTAGAGGAGACCCAGTACTTC
CDR3 protein: CASSFGVLEETQYF

clone size: NA
J gene: TRBJ2-2
D gene: NA
V gene: TRBV9
CDR3 DNA: TGTGCCAGCAGCGGTATACAGTGGGAGCTGTTTTTT
CDR3 protein: CASSGIQWELFF

clone size: NA
J gene: TRBJ1-5
D gene: NA
V gene: TRBV3-2
CDR3 DNA: TGTGCCAGCAGCCAAGAGCAGGACCAGCCCCAGCATTTT
CDR3 protein: CASSQEQDQPQHF

clone size: NA
J gene: TRBJ2-4
D gene: TRBD1
V gene: TRBV6-2/TRBV6-3
CDR3 DNA: TGTGCCAGCAGTTACTCGGTCCTGCCGGACAGGGGGGTAGCCAAAAACATTCAGTACTTC
CDR3 protein: CASSYSVLPDRGVAKNIQYF

clone size: few
J gene: TRBJ1-6
D gene: NA
V gene: TRBV5-1
CDR3 DNA: TGCGCCAGCAGCTTGGGACAAGGGCCTAATTCACCCCTCCACTTT
CDR3 protein: CASSLGQGPNSPLHF

clone size: NA
J gene: TRBJ2-7
D gene: TRBD2
V gene: TRBV7-2
CDR3 DNA: TGTGCCAGCAGCCCTCGGGGGGGATCCCTATCCTACGAGCAGTACTTC
CDR3 protein: CASSPRGGSLSYEQYF

clone size: many
J gene: TRBJ2-5
D gene: NA
V gene: TRBV3-1
CDR3 DNA: TGTGCCAGCAGCCTAACTGAAGAGACCCAGTACTTC
CDR3 protein: CASSLTEETQYF

clone size: few
J gene: TRBJ2-3
D gene: NA
V gene: TRBV12-3/TRBV12-4
CDR3 DNA: TGTGCCAGCAGGGATAATACAGGACCCGATACGCAGTATTTT
CDR3 protein: CASRDNTGPDTQYF

clone size: NA
J gene: TRBJ2-1
D gene: NA
V gene: TRBV4-3
CDR3 DNA: TGCGCCAGCAGCCAAGATGGAGACGCTTACAATGAGCAGTTCTTC
CDR3 protein: CASSQDGDAYNEQFF

clone size: NA
J gene: TRBJ1-2
D gene: NA
V gene: TRBV5-1
CDR3 DNA: TGCGCCAGCAGCTTGGAAGGGCAAATCTCTGGCTACACCTTC
CDR3 protein: CASSLEGQISGYTF

clone size: many
J gene: TRBJ2-2
D gene: NA
V gene: TRBV6-2/TRBV6-3
CDR3 DNA: TGTGCCAGCAACCCTGGGGGACCCGGGGAGCTGTTTTTT
CDR3 protein: CASNPGGPGELFF

clone size: NA
J gene: TRBJ2-3
D gene: NA
V gene: TRBV5-4
CDR3 DNA: TGTGCCAGCAGCTTGGATCTGGGGGCCACAGATACGCAGTATTTT
CDR3 protein: CASSLDLGATDTQYF

clone size: NA
J gene: TRBJ2-2
D gene: NA
V gene: TRBV4-2
CDR3 DNA: TGTGCCAGCAGCCAAGATCAGGACGGTACCGGGGAGCTGTTTTTT
CDR3 protein: CASSQDQDGTGELFF

clone size: many
J gene: TRBJ2-7
D gene: NA
V gene: TRBV6-5
CDR3 DNA: TGTGCCAGCAGTCCCAGTTCAGCCGGCGAGCAGTACTTC
CDR3 protein: CASSPSSAGEQYF

clone size: few
J gene: TRBJ1-2
D gene: NA
V gene: TRBV7-9
CDR3 DNA: TGTGCCAGCAGCCCGAGAGGGGTTGGCTACACCTTC
CDR3 protein: CASSPRGVGYTF

clone size: few
J gene: TRBJ1-3
D gene: NA
V gene: TRBV12-3/TRBV12-4
CDR3 DNA: TGTGCCAGCAGTGTATCGGGGCTTGCTGGAAACACCATATATTTT
CDR3 protein: CASSVSGLAGNTIYF